These T cell receptor beta chains were read from a single sample in a study of human T cells and chemical hapten exposure. TCRdb processed the RACE reads anew with MiXCR; each CDR3 protein has one entry. The table lists about 110,000 distinct CDR3 sequences, 12% of them singletons, with 1.5% to 2% in the top ten. The material was whole blood, obtained in connection with sensitization to the hapten diphenylcyclopropenone (DPC). These receptors were collected from a woman between 45 and 60 years old with alopecia areata. Some clones in this sample may be carry-over from other donors' samples. Each CDR3 is given with its conserved first and last residue. A D gene is named only where the DNA matches it firmly. Clone size is not always given. Where it is, it says once, few, many or a class for expanded clones.

clone size: -
D gene: -
V gene: TRBV28
J gene: TRBJ2-1
CDR3 DNA: TGTGCCACCAGCCCGTCGTCTGGGGTCTACAATGAGCAGTTCTTC
CDR3 protein: CATSPSSGVYNEQFF

clone size: few
D gene: -
V gene: TRBV12-3/TRBV12-4
J gene: TRBJ2-2
CDR3 DNA: TGTGCCAGCACCTTTAAGGTGAACACCGGGGAGCTGTTTTTT
CDR3 protein: CASTFKVNTGELFF

clone size: few
D gene: -
V gene: TRBV2
J gene: TRBJ2-5
CDR3 DNA: TGTGCCAGCAGTGAACTAGGGGAAGAGACCCAGTACTTC
CDR3 protein: CASSELGEETQYF

clone size: -
D gene: -
V gene: TRBV5-6
J gene: TRBJ1-3
CDR3 DNA: TGTGCCAGCAGCTTGGCGGGTGCATACAGAAACACCATATATTTT
CDR3 protein: CASSLAGAYRNTIYF

clone size: -
D gene: -
V gene: TRBV12-3/TRBV12-4
J gene: TRBJ2-6
CDR3 DNA: TGTGCCAGCAGTGCTGGGGCCAACGTCCTGACTTTC
CDR3 protein: CASSAGANVLTF

clone size: -
D gene: -
V gene: TRBV12-3/TRBV12-4
J gene: TRBJ1-1
CDR3 DNA: TGTGCCAGCAGTTTTCAAGTGGGCATAAGTAACACTGAAGCTTTCTTT
CDR3 protein: CASSFQVGISNTEAFF

clone size: few
D gene: TRBD1
V gene: TRBV5-5
J gene: TRBJ2-2
CDR3 DNA: TGTGCCAGCAGCTTTGGGGACAGGGGATCCGGGGAGCTGTTTTTT
CDR3 protein: CASSFGDRGSGELFF

clone size: few
D gene: TRBD2
V gene: TRBV25-1
J gene: TRBJ2-7
CDR3 DNA: TGTGCCAGCAAGTCGGGACTAGGCCAGAGGGAGCAGTACTTC
CDR3 protein: CASKSGLGQREQYF

clone size: few
D gene: -
V gene: TRBV6-6
J gene: TRBJ1-1
CDR3 DNA: TGTGCCAGCAGAGATGCGACAGACAACACTGAAGCTTTCTTT
CDR3 protein: CASRDATDNTEAFF

clone size: many
D gene: -
V gene: TRBV5-1
J gene: TRBJ2-5
CDR3 DNA: TGCGCCAGCAGCTGGACTGGAACGCAAGAGACCCAGTACTTC
CDR3 protein: CASSWTGTQETQYF

clone size: -
D gene: -
V gene: TRBV7-2
J gene: TRBJ2-3
CDR3 DNA: TGTGCCAGCAGCCCCGACAGTCTGGGCACAGATACGCAGTATTTT
CDR3 protein: CASSPDSLGTDTQYF

clone size: few
D gene: -
V gene: TRBV9
J gene: TRBJ2-3
CDR3 DNA: TGTGCCAGCAGCTCCTATTTCTGGGGGTCCCGAGACCCGCCAGATACGCAGTATTTT
CDR3 protein: CASSSYFWGSRDPPDTQYF

clone size: few
D gene: TRBD1
V gene: TRBV6-6
J gene: TRBJ1-6
CDR3 DNA: TGTGCCAGCAGTTACACCGGACAGGGGGTATATAATTCACCCCTCCACTTT
CDR3 protein: CASSYTGQGVYNSPLHF

clone size: many
D gene: TRBD2
V gene: TRBV18
J gene: TRBJ2-1
CDR3 DNA: TGTGCCAGCTCACCAAAGTTAGCGGGGGCCGAAGATGAGCAGTTCTTC
CDR3 protein: CASSPKLAGAEDEQFF

clone size: few
D gene: TRBD2
V gene: TRBV6-5
J gene: TRBJ2-7
CDR3 DNA: TGTGCCAGCAGATTCGGCGGGACTAGCGGGTACGAGCAGTACTTC
CDR3 protein: CASRFGGTSGYEQYF

clone size: many
D gene: -
V gene: TRBV6-5
J gene: TRBJ1-1
CDR3 DNA: TGTGCCAGCACCTCCAACACTGAAGCTTTCTTT
CDR3 protein: CASTSNTEAFF

clone size: few
D gene: TRBD1
V gene: TRBV5-1
J gene: TRBJ2-6
CDR3 DNA: TGCGCCAGCGGATCCGGGACAGGGAGTTCTGGGGCCAACGTCCTGACTTTC
CDR3 protein: CASGSGTGSSGANVLTF

clone size: many
D gene: -
V gene: TRBV7-9
J gene: TRBJ1-5
CDR3 DNA: TGTGCCAGCAGCCAGGGGCATAGCAATCAGCCCCAGCATTTT
CDR3 protein: CASSQGHSNQPQHF

clone size: few
D gene: TRBD1
V gene: TRBV19
J gene: TRBJ2-1
CDR3 DNA: TGTGCCAGTAGTATTCAGGGGGCCTCCTACAATGAGCAGTTCTTC
CDR3 protein: CASSIQGASYNEQFF

clone size: few
D gene: TRBD1
V gene: TRBV7-2
J gene: TRBJ1-1
CDR3 DNA: TGTGCCAGTGGACAGGGCCTTAACACTGAAGCTTTCTTT
CDR3 protein: CASGQGLNTEAFF

clone size: -
D gene: -
V gene: TRBV29-1
J gene: TRBJ1-1
CDR3 DNA: TGCAGCGTTGAGGCAACAGAATACACTGAAGCTTTCTTT
CDR3 protein: CSVEATEYTEAFF

clone size: many
D gene: -
V gene: TRBV12-1
J gene: TRBJ1-5
CDR3 DNA: TGTGCCAGCCGGGGTCGCTGGAGCAATCAGCCCCAGCATTTT
CDR3 protein: CASRGRWSNQPQHF

clone size: few
D gene: TRBD2
V gene: TRBV5-1
J gene: TRBJ2-1
CDR3 DNA: TGCGCCAGCAGCTTGATGGGGACTAGCGGGAGCTATGAGCAGTTCTTC
CDR3 protein: CASSLMGTSGSYEQFF

clone size: few
D gene: TRBD1
V gene: TRBV28
J gene: TRBJ1-2
CDR3 DNA: TGTGCCAGCAGTTCTTACGGACAGGGTAACTATGGCTACACCTTC
CDR3 protein: CASSSYGQGNYGYTF

clone size: few
D gene: -
V gene: TRBV20-1
J gene: TRBJ2-2
CDR3 DNA: TGCAGTGCTAGGGCGTCGGGACTCAACACCGGGGAGCTGTTTTTT
CDR3 protein: CSARASGLNTGELFF

clone size: -
D gene: -
V gene: TRBV10-3
J gene: TRBJ2-7
CDR3 DNA: TGTGCCCCGGACTACGAGCAGTACTTC
CDR3 protein: CAPDYEQYF

clone size: -
D gene: TRBD2
V gene: TRBV14
J gene: TRBJ2-1
CDR3 DNA: TGTGCCAGCAGCCCGGTAGCGGGAGCGACGAATGAGCAGTTCTTC
CDR3 protein: CASSPVAGATNEQFF

clone size: few
D gene: -
V gene: TRBV29-1
J gene: TRBJ1-1
CDR3 DNA: TGCAGCGTTGGGGCAGGGAACACTGAAGCTTTCTTT
CDR3 protein: CSVGAGNTEAFF

clone size: few
D gene: -
V gene: TRBV28
J gene: TRBJ2-7
CDR3 DNA: TGTGCCAGCTCCTACCCGGAATCCTACGAGCAGTACTTC
CDR3 protein: CASSYPESYEQYF

clone size: many
D gene: TRBD1
V gene: TRBV11-2
J gene: TRBJ1-6
CDR3 DNA: TGTGCCAGCAGCTCGCGACAGGGCGAATCACCCCTCCACTTT
CDR3 protein: CASSSRQGESPLHF

clone size: -
D gene: TRBD1
V gene: TRBV19
J gene: TRBJ2-1
CDR3 DNA: TGTGCCAGTAGTCTTTGGACAGGGGGTGGCTACAATGAGCAGTTCTTC
CDR3 protein: CASSLWTGGGYNEQFF

clone size: -
D gene: TRBD1
V gene: TRBV13
J gene: TRBJ2-7
CDR3 DNA: TGTGCCAGCAGCTCAATCCCGGGACAGGGCGACGAGCAGTACTTC
CDR3 protein: CASSSIPGQGDEQYF

clone size: many
D gene: -
V gene: TRBV7-2
J gene: TRBJ1-3
CDR3 DNA: TGTGCCAGCAGCTTAGGGACACATGGAAACACCATATATTTT
CDR3 protein: CASSLGTHGNTIYF

clone size: few
D gene: -
V gene: TRBV20-1
J gene: TRBJ1-5
CDR3 DNA: TGCAGTGCTAGTCTAACACAGGGAAATCAGCCCCAGCATTTT
CDR3 protein: CSASLTQGNQPQHF

clone size: -
D gene: -
V gene: TRBV2
J gene: TRBJ1-2
CDR3 DNA: TGTGCCAGCAGTGAATTTCGGTACTATGGCTACACCTTC
CDR3 protein: CASSEFRYYGYTF

clone size: many
D gene: -
V gene: TRBV12-3/TRBV12-4
J gene: TRBJ1-2
CDR3 DNA: TGTGCCAGCAGTCCTAGGGGGAACTATGGCTACACCTTC
CDR3 protein: CASSPRGNYGYTF

clone size: many
D gene: TRBD2
V gene: TRBV11-2
J gene: TRBJ2-1
CDR3 DNA: TGTGCCAGCAGCTCAAATAGCGGGGGGGGTCTGGAGCAGTTCTTC
CDR3 protein: CASSSNSGGGLEQFF

clone size: -
D gene: TRBD1
V gene: TRBV6-5
J gene: TRBJ1-5
CDR3 DNA: TGTGCCAGCAGGGGGACAGGGGGTCAGCCCCAGCATTTT
CDR3 protein: CASRGTGGQPQHF

clone size: many
D gene: -
V gene: TRBV5-5
J gene: TRBJ1-4
CDR3 DNA: TGTGCCAGCAGCTTGGTTTCAGACGAAAAACTGTTTTTT
CDR3 protein: CASSLVSDEKLFF